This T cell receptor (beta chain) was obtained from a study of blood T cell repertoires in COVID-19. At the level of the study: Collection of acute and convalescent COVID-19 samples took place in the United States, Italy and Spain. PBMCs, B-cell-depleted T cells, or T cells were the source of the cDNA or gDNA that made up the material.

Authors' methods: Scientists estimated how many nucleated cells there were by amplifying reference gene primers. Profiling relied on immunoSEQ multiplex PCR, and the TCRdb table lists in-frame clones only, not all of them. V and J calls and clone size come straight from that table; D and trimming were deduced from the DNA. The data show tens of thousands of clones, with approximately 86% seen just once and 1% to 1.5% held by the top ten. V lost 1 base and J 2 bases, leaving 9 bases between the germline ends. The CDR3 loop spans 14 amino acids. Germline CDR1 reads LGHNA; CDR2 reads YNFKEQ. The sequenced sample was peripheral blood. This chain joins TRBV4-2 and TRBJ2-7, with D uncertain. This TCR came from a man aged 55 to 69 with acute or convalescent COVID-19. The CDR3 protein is CASSQVQATYEQYF. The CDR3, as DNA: TGTGCCAGCAGCCAAGTTCAGGCGACCTACGAGCAGTACTTC.